This T cell receptor beta chain was found in a study of blood T cell repertoires in COVID-19. TCRdb keeps only in-frame clones here, not all; method: immunoSEQ multiplex PCR. Seen here are about 200,000 clones, about 86% observed once, and the top ten hold 10%. Trimming cost V 2 bases and J 6 bases, with 8 bases left between them. Germline V gives CDR1 SGHTA, CDR2 FQGNSA. The CDR3 loop spans 13 amino acids. This clonotype was sampled from a woman in her 50s with COVID-19, enrolled during active disease. This chain uses TRBV7-2 with TRBJ2-4; perhaps TRBD2 as D (5 bases). Sequencing was carried out using peripheral blood. CDR3 in DNA: TGTGCCAGCAGCTTAAAGGCGGGAAACATTCAGTACTTC. Translated, it gives CASSLKAGNIQYF. Together with reference TRBV7-2 and TRBJ2-4, the CDR3 gives the full variable domain: GAGVSQSPSNKVTEKGKDVELRCDPISGHTALYWYRQSLGQGLEFLIYFQGNSAPDKSGLPSDRFSAERTGGSVSTLTIQRTQQEDSAVYLCASSLKAGNIQYFGAGTRLSVL.